Below are 27 T cell receptor beta chains sequenced from a single sample in a study of cytomegalovirus exposure and HLA in healthy donors. The PCR had 60 Vbeta and 13 Jbeta primers. Clones were read by immunoSEQ multiplex PCR, and TCRdb kept only the in-frame ones, dropping some. The data show approximately 100,000 clones, about 84% seen once. The sequenced sample was PBMCs. The receptor set was obtained from a man aged 18-30 years in good health and CMV-seronegative.

This chain uses TRBV10-1 with TRBJ1-2, with D unclear. CDR1 is WNHNN, CDR2 SYGVQD, per germline (reference sequence). The CDR3 consists of 12 residues. The germline V and J ends were trimmed by 7 bases and 3 bases, with 9 bases remaining between them. The CDR3 DNA sequence: TGCGCCAGCATAAGGCGGTACTATGGCTACACCTTC. Translated: CASIRRYYGYTF.

This clone came up once. This sequence joins TRBV9 and TRBJ1-3, with unresolved D. CDR1 and CDR2 from the germline V gene are SGDLS and YYNGEE. V dropped 1 base and J dropped 0 bases, with 5 bases sitting between them. There are 14 residues in the CDR3. The CDR3 spells CASSVYSSGNTIYF. The CDR3, as DNA: TGTGCCAGCAGCGTATACAGCTCTGGAAACACCATATATTTT.

V gene TRBV7-9 combines with J gene TRBJ2-5, with TRBD1 as a possible D gene (6 bases). From germline, CDR1 is SEHNR and CDR2 FQNEAQ (reference sequence). The CDR3 contains 12 residues. Trimming stripped 5 bases from V and 4 bases from J, with 8 bases between. This chain's CDR3 is CASSRGGETQYF. DNA of the CDR3: TGTGCCAGCAGCAGAGGGGGAGAGACCCAGTACTTC.

The chain is built from TRBV6-1 and TRBJ2-1, with D perhaps matching TRBD2 (6 bases). This CDR3 spans 13 amino acids. The germline CDR1 and CDR2 sequences are MNHNS and SASEGT. The ends were cut back, 5 bases at V and 6 bases at J, with 11 bases in the middle. In nucleotides, the CDR3 is TGTGCCAGCAGTTCGGGGACTGGCAATGAGCAGTTCTTC. It yields the protein CASSSGTGNEQFF.

This clone has only one observation. The CDR3 is CASSTNAGGYEKLFF. The CDR3 nucleotides read TGTGCCAGCAGCACTAACGCGGGGGGGTATGAAAAACTGTTTTTT. The chain carries TRBV7-2 and TRBJ1-4; maybe TRBD1 (5 bases). CDR1 is SGHTA and CDR2 is FQGNSA in the germline V gene. The CDR3 consists of 15 residues. The ends were cut back, 5 bases at V and 6 bases at J, with 16 bases in the middle.

The chain joins TRBV2 to TRBJ1-1; 8 positions match TRBD1. Germline lookup yields CDR1 SNHLY and CDR2 FYNNEI. The J segment lost 3 bases and the V segment lost 7 bases, leaving 4 bases of the junction unmatched. This CDR3 is 13 amino acids long. The CDR3 DNA reads as TGTGCCAGCAAGCTGACAGGGGACACTGAAGCTTTCTTT. Translating gives CASKLTGDTEAFF.

This chain connects TRBV12-5 to TRBJ2-2; the match to TRBD2 covers 15 bases. CDR3 length: 19 residues. CDR1 is LGHNT, CDR2 FRNRAP, per germline. The junction had 8 bases not matched to a gene; V was cut back by 5 bases and J by 1 base. This chain's CDR3 is CASGPFWTSGGENTGELFF. The CDR3 bases are TGTGCTAGTGGTCCTTTTTGGACTAGCGGGGGGGAGAACACCGGGGAGCTGTTTTTT.

The chain links TRBV6-5 to TRBJ1-6; possibly TRBD1 for D (6 bases). The CDR3 consists of 13 residues. Germline CDR1 and CDR2: MNHEY and SVGAGI. Between the trimmed V and J ends, which lost 2 bases and 9 bases, there was a span of 8 bases. The DNA of the CDR3 is TGTGCCAGCAGTTACGGGGGCTCTTCACCCCTCCACTTT. Protein: CASSYGGSSPLHF.

The V and J genes are TRBV4-1 and TRBJ2-7; tentatively, D is TRBD2 (6 bases). With 4 bases removed from V and 1 base from J, the gap between germline ends came to 14 bases. The CDR3 has 15 amino acids. The germline gives CDR1 MGHRA, CDR2 YSYEKL. CDR3: CASSRRNSGSYEQYF. CDR3 nucleotides: TGCGCCAGCAGCCGACGAAATAGCGGATCCTACGAGCAGTACTTC.

A few counts support this clone. CDR3 nucleotide sequence: TGTGCCAGCAGTCAACAGGGCAACTATGGCTACACCTTC. It is translated as CASSQQGNYGYTF. This chain connects TRBV6-1 to TRBJ1-2; D is perhaps TRBD1 (6 bases). CDR1 and CDR2 (germline): MNHNS, SASEGT. V lost 5 bases and J lost 2, with 9 bases in between. This CDR3 has 13 amino acids.

The chain uses TRBV18 and TRBJ2-5, with D possibly being TRBD1 (6 bases). With the DNA end fitting TRBJ2-7 better, the J assignment may be wrong. CDR3 size: 13 residues. Germline CDR1 and CDR2: KGHSH and LQKENI. CDR3 sequence: CASSPPGTSEQYF. CDR3 bases: TGTGCCAGCTCACCACCAGGGACAAGCGAGCAGTACTTC.

Only a few counts were recorded for this clone. This chain connects TRBV7-3 to TRBJ1-1; TRBD1 matches at 7 bases. The CDR3 totals 15 residues. Trimming removed 0 bases from V and 9 bases from J; junction bases left unmatched: 10. Germline lookup yields CDR1 SGHTA and CDR2 FQGTGA. CDR3 in DNA: TGTGCCAGCAGCTTAACTGGGTATACAGGGGAAAAAGCTTTCTTT. Its translation: CASSLTGYTGEKAFF. Looking up the rest from reference TRBV7-3 and TRBJ1-1 gives the full variable domain: GAGVSQTPSNKVTEKGKYVELRCDPISGHTALYWYRQSLGQGPEFLIYFQGTGAADDSGLPNDRFFAVRPEGSVSTLKIQRTERGDSAVYLCASSLTGYTGEKAFFGQGTRLTVV.

This rearrangement joins TRBV7-6 to TRBJ2-1; 8 nucleotides line up with TRBD1. The CDR3 is 13 amino acids. The germline gives CDR1 SGHVS, CDR2 FNYEAQ. With 5 bases clipped from V and 9 bases from J, the junction kept 6 bases outside the gene matches. CDR3 sequence reads: CASSHGQGREQFF. The CDR3 DNA reads TGTGCCAGCAGCCACGGACAGGGACGTGAGCAGTTCTTC.

The J gene is TRBJ2-5, the V gene TRBV29-1, with 8 bases lining up with TRBD1. This CDR3 region has 13 residues. From germline, CDR1 is SQVTM and CDR2 ANQGSEA. Germline trimming cut 3 bases from V and 5 bases from J; bases unmatched to any gene: 5. The CDR3 region has the DNA TGCAGCGTTGACAGGGGGCACAGGGAGACCCAGTACTTC. It encodes CSVDRGHRETQYF.

This clone is a singleton in its sample. The junction and the germline gene differ at one end; a read error may be behind it. Distinct nucleotide sequences in the sample also encode this CDR3. V is TRBV9 and J is TRBJ1-1, with a tentative D call TRBD1 (5 bases). Per germline, CDR1 SGDLS and CDR2 YYNGEE. CDR3 length: 15 amino acids. The CDR3 DNA is TGTGCCAGCAGCGGGGGGGGGAATATGAACACTGAAGCCTTCTTT. Encoded protein: CASSGGGNMNTEAFF.

The chain has TRBV19 and TRBJ2-2, with TRBD2 as a possible D gene (6 bases). The CDR3 spans 15 residues. CDR1 is LNHDA, CDR2 SQIVND, per germline (reference sequence). Trimming shortened V by 10 bases and J by 0 bases, and 15 bases separated the two germline ends. The CDR3 DNA follows: TGTGCCACCACGGGGGATTCGGCGAACACCGGGGAGCTGTTTTTT. Amino acids: CATTGDSANTGELFF.

The chain joins TRBV14 to TRBJ2-1; 9 bases line up with TRBD2. The CDR3 has 15 residues. V lost 1 base and J lost 10; bases outside the gene matches: 8. Per germline, CDR1 SGHDN and CDR2 FVKESK. CDR3 nucleotide sequence: TGTGCCAGCAGCCAAGTTCTAGCGGGAATTCCGGAGCAGTTCTTC. Translated, it gives CASSQVLAGIPEQFF.

The rearrangement joins TRBV11-1 to TRBJ1-2, with a possible D match to TRBD1 (5 bases). Germline loops: CDR1 SGHAT, CDR2 FQDESV (reference sequence). The CDR3 extends over 15 amino acids. The germline V and J ends were trimmed by 3 bases and 5 bases, with 16 bases remaining between them. The CDR3 nucleotides are TGTGCCAGCAGCTTGGGAGCGGGGACTGCATATGGCTACACCTTC. Protein sequence: CASSLGAGTAYGYTF.

The chain has TRBV5-1 and TRBJ1-2; 7 positions agree with TRBD1. Germline V gene lookup returns CDR1 SGHRS and CDR2 YFSETQ. The CDR3 is made up of 14 amino acids. The ends lost 0 bases at V and 4 bases at J; junction bases unmatched: 3. The CDR3 nucleotides are TGCGCCAGCAGCTTGGGGGACAGACTCTATGGCTACACCTTC. Translating gives CASSLGDRLYGYTF.

This chain uses TRBV19 with TRBJ2-5, with 8 bases lining up with TRBD1. The CDR3 is made up of 14 amino acids. Germline lookup yields CDR1 LNHDA and CDR2 SQIVND (reference sequence). V lost 5 bases and J lost 5; bases outside the gene matches: 7. CDR3 DNA: TGTGCCAGTAGTGGTCAGGGGGCAGGGGAGACCCAGTACTTC. This translates into CASSGQGAGETQYF.

J is TRBJ2-7 and V is TRBV4-2; 9 positions agree with TRBD1. J lost 0 bases, V lost 0 bases, and 3 bases had no gene match. This CDR3 is built from 16 residues. The V gene's germline CDR1 is LGHNA and CDR2 YNFKEQ. For the CDR3, the DNA is TGTGCCAGCAGCCAAGATTTGACAGGGGGCTCCTACGAGCAGTACTTC. This encodes CASSQDLTGGSYEQYF.

This clone came up once. The J gene is TRBJ2-1, the V gene TRBV5-4; D is unresolved. Trimming shortened V by 1 base and J by 7 bases, and 9 bases separated the two germline ends. CDR3 length: 13 residues. Germline CDR1 SGHNT, CDR2 YYREEE (reference sequence). The CDR3 region is CASSLLGQNEQFF. As DNA, the CDR3 is TGTGCCAGCAGCTTGCTTGGGCAGAATGAGCAGTTCTTC.

The genes are TRBV6-1 and TRBJ2-7; D may be TRBD2 (5 bases). Germline V lookup: CDR1 MNHNS, CDR2 SASEGT. This CDR3 has 14 residues. The V end was cut by 7 bases, the J end by 6 bases, with 19 bases between. The CDR3 reads CASKRSSLSTEQYF. The CDR3 DNA sequence: TGTGCCAGCAAGCGTTCTAGCCTCTCTACCGAGCAGTACTTC.

This chain links TRBV2 with TRBJ1-5; TRBD1 agrees at 9 bases. The J segment lost 3 bases and the V segment lost 5 bases, leaving 5 bases of the junction unmatched. CDR3 length: 15 amino acids. CDR1 and CDR2 (germline): SNHLY, FYNNEI. CDR3 sequence: CASSRDRAINQPQHF. CDR3 DNA: TGTGCCAGCAGTCGGGACAGGGCCATCAATCAGCCCCAGCATTTT.

The chain joins TRBV5-5 to TRBJ1-4; TRBD1 agrees at 10 bases. This CDR3 region has 17 residues. CDR1 is SGHKS, CDR2 YYEKEE, per germline (reference sequence). After removal of 1 base from V and 3 bases from J, the junction contained 6 bases not matched to a gene. CDR3 sequence (DNA): TGTGCCAGCAGCTTGAGGGACAGGGGTTTTCCTAATGAAAAACTGTTTTTT. Its translation: CASSLRDRGFPNEKLFF. Full variable domain (remainder filled in from reference TRBV5-5 and TRBJ1-4): DAGVTQSPTHLIKTRGQQVTLRCSPISGHKSVSWYQQVLGQGPQFIFQYYEKEERGRGNFPDRFSARQFPNYSSELNVNALLLGDSALYLCASSLRDRGFPNEKLFFGSGTQLSVL.

The chain carries TRBV10-3 and TRBJ2-2; TRBD1 might be the D (6 bases). The CDR3 loop spans 14 amino acids. Germline V gives CDR1 ENHRY, CDR2 SYGVKD. V dropped 8 bases and J dropped 0 bases, with 10 bases sitting between them. CDR3 nucleotide sequence: TGTGCCATCGCGGACAGAGCGAACACCGGGGAGCTGTTTTTT. Protein: CAIADRANTGELFF.

CDR3 nucleotide sequence: TGTGCCAGCAGTTCCGGACTGGGAAAGGATGGCTACACCTTC. Its protein is CASSSGLGKDGYTF. The chain combines TRBV27 with TRBJ1-2; D unclear. Germline values: CDR1 MNHEY, CDR2 SMNVEV (reference sequence). Trimming shortened V by 4 bases and J by 6 bases, and 15 bases separated the two germline ends. The CDR3 is 14 amino acids.